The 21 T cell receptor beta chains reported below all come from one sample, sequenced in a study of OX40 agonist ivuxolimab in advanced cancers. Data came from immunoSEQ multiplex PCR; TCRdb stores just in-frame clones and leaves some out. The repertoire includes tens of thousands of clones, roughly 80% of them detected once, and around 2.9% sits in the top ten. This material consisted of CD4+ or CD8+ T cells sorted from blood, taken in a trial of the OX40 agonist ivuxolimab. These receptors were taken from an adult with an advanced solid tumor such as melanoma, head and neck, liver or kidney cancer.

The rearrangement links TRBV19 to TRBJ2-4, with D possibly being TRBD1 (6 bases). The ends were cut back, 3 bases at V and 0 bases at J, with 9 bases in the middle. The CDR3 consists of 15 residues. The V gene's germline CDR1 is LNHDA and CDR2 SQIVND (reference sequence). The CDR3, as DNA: TGTGCCAGTAGTATTCAGGGGATAGCCAAAAACATTCAGTACTTC. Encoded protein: CASSIQGIAKNIQYF.

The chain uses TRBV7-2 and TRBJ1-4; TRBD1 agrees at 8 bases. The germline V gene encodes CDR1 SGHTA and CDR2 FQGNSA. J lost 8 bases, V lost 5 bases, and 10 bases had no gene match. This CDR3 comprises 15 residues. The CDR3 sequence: CASSHGQGGDEKLFF. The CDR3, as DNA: TGTGCCAGCAGCCACGGACAGGGCGGAGACGAAAAACTGTTTTTT. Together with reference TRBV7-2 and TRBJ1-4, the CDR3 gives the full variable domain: GAGVSQSPSNKVTEKGKDVELRCDPISGHTALYWYRQSLGQGLEFLIYFQGNSAPDKSGLPSDRFSAERTGGSVSTLTIQRTQQEDSAVYLCASSHGQGGDEKLFFGSGTQLSVL.

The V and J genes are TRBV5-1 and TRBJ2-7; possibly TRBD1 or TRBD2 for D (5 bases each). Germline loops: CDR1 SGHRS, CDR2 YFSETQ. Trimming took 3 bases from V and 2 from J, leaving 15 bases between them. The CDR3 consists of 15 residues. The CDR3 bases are TGCGCCAGCAGCTACGGGACCCCACCCGCCTACGAGCAGTACTTC. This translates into CASSYGTPPAYEQYF.

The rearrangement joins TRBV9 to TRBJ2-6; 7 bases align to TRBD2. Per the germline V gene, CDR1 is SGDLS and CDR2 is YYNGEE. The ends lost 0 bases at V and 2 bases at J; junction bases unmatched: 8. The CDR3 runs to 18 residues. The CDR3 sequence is CASSVEDFGGAGANVLTF. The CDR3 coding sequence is TGTGCCAGCAGCGTAGAGGACTTTGGGGGGGCTGGGGCCAACGTCCTGACTTTC.

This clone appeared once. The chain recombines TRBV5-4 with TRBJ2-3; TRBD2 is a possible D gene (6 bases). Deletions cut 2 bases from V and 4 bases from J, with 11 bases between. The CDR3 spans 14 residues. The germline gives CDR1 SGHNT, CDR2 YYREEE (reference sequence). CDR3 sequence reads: CASSLGGPADTQYF. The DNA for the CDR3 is TGTGCCAGCAGCTTAGGAGGGCCCGCAGATACGCAGTATTTT. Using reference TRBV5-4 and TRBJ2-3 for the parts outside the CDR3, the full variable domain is ETGVTQSPTHLIKTRGQQVTLRCSSQSGHNTVSWYQQALGQGPQFIFQYYREEENGRGNFPPRFSGLQFPNYSSELNVNALELDDSALYLCASSLGGPADTQYFGPGTRLTVL.

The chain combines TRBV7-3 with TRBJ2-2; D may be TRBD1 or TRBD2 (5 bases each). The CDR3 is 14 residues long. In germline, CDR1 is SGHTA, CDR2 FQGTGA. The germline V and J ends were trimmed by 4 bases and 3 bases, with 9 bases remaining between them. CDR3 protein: CASSSGTDTGELFF. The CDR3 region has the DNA TGTGCCAGCAGCTCTGGGACCGACACCGGGGAGCTGTTTTTT.

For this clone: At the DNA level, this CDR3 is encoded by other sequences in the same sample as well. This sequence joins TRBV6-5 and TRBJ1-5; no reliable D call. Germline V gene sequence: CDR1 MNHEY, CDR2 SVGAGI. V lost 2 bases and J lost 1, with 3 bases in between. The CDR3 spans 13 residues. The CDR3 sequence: CASSYDSNQPQHF. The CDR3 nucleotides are TGTGCCAGCAGTTACGACAGCAATCAGCCCCAGCATTTT.

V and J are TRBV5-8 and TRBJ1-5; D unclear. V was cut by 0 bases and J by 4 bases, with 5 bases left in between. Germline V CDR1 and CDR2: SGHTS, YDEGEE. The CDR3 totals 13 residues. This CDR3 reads CASSLGLNQPQHF. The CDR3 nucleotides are TGTGCCAGCAGCTTGGGCCTTAATCAGCCCCAGCATTTT. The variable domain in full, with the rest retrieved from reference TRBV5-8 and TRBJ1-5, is EAGVTQSPTHLIKTRGQQATLRCSPISGHTSVYWYQQALGLGLQFLLWYDEGEERNRGNFPPRFSGRQFPNYSSELNVNALELEDSALYLCASSLGLNQPQHFGDGTRLSIL.

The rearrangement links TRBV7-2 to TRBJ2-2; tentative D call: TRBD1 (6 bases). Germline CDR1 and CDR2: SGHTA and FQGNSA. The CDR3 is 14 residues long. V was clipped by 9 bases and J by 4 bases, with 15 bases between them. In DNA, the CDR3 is TGTGCCAGGATGGACAGTGGAGGCACCGGGGAGCTGTTTTTT. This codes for CARMDSGGTGELFF.

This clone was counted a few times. This CDR3 is CASSELAGGPQETQYF. The CDR3, as DNA: TGTGCCAGCAGTGAGCTAGCGGGGGGTCCGCAAGAGACCCAGTACTTC. The chain combines TRBV6-1 with TRBJ2-5, with 11 bases fitting TRBD2. Unmatched junction bases numbered 5, after V lost 3 bases and J lost 2 bases. The CDR3 consists of 16 residues. The germline V gene has CDR1 MNHNS and CDR2 SASEGT.

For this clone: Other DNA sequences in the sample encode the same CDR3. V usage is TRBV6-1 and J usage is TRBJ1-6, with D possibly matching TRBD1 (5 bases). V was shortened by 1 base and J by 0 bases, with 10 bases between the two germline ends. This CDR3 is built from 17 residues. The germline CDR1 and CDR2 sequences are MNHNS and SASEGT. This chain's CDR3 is CASSEVGGSSYNSPLHF. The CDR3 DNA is TGTGCCAGCAGTGAAGTCGGGGGTAGCTCCTATAATTCACCCCTCCACTTT.

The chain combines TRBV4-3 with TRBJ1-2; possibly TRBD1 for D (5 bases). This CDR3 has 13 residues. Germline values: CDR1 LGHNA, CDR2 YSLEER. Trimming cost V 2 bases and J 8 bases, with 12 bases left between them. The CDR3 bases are TGCGCCAGCAGCCAACAGACGGGGGACGGCTACACCTTC. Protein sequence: CASSQQTGDGYTF.

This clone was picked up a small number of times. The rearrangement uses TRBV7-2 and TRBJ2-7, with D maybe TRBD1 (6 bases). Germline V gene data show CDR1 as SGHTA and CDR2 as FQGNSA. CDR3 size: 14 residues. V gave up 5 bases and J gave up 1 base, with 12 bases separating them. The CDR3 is CASSRHRESYEQYF. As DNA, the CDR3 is TGTGCCAGCAGCCGACACAGGGAATCCTACGAGCAGTACTTC.

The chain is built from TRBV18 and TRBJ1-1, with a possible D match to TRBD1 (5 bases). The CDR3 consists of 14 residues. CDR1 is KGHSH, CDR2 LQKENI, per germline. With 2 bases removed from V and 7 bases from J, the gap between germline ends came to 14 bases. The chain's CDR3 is CASSPVAGMGEAFF. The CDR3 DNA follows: TGTGCCAGCTCACCAGTCGCAGGGATGGGTGAAGCTTTCTTT.

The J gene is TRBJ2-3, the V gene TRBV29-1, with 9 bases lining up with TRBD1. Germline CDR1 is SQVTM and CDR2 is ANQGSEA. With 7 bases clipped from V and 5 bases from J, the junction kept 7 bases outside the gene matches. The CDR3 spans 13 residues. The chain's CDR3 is CSGQGGRGDTQYF. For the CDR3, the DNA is TGCAGCGGACAGGGGGGAAGGGGAGATACGCAGTATTTT.

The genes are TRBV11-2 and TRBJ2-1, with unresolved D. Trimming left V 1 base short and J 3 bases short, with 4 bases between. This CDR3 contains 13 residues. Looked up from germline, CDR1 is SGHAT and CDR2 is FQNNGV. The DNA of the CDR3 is TGTGCCAGCAGCTTAGCCGACTACAATGAGCAGTTCTTC. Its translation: CASSLADYNEQFF.

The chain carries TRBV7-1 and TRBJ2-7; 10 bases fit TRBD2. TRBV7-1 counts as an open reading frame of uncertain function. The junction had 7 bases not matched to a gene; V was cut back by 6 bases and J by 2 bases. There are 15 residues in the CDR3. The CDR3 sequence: CASSNSGGRAYEQYF. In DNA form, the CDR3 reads TGTGCCAGCAGTAATAGCGGGGGGCGTGCCTACGAGCAGTACTTC.

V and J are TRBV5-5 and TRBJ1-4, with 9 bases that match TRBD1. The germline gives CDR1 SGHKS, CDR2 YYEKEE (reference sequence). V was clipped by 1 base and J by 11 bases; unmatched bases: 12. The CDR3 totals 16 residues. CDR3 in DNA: TGTGCCAGCAGCTTGACCCCCGGACAGGGGCGGGGGAAACTGTTTTTT. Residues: CASSLTPGQGRGKLFF.

The CDR3 DNA is TGTGCCAGCAGCTTAGGGGTCGAGAGCCCTGAAGCTTTCTTT. As protein: CASSLGVESPEAFF. J is TRBJ1-1 and V is TRBV7-9; D unresolved. V lost 1 base and J 6 bases, leaving 12 bases between the germline ends. Germline V lookup: CDR1 SEHNR, CDR2 FQNEAQ (reference sequence). This CDR3 comprises 14 residues.

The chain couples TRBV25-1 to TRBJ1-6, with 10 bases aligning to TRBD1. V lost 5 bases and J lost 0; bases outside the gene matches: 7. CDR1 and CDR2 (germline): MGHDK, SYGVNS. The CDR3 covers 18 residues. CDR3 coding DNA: TGTGCCAGCAGTCCCCGGGACAGGGGAGGCTCCTATAATTCACCCCTCCACTTT. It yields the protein CASSPRDRGGSYNSPLHF.

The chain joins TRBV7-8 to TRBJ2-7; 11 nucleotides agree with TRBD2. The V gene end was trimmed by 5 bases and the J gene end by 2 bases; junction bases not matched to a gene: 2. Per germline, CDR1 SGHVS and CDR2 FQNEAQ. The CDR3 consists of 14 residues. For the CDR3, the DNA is TGTGCCAGCAGCCCTAGCGGGGGGCCCTACGAGCAGTACTTC. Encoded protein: CASSPSGGPYEQYF.